The T cell receptor (beta chain) described here comes from a study of PD-1 blockade in classical Hodgkin lymphoma. Study findings and constraints: Why repertoires differed is undefined; disease activity or prior therapy possibly contributed.

As concerns this clone: Antigen unknown.

Profiling relied on immunoSEQ multiplex PCR, and the TCRdb table lists in-frame clones only, not all of them. This table holds 40,000 to 45,000 clones, nearly 70% found once. The time point here: cycle 4 day 1 (C4D1), after more than 5 weeks of nivolumab. Each patient experienced a relapse that followed autologous stem cell transplantation, and brentuximab vedotin exposure varied. The length of the CDR3 is 13 residues. CDR1 and CDR2 (germline): GTSNPN, SVGIG (reference sequence). V lost 0 bases to trimming and J lost 4 bases, with 7 bases between them. The sequence came from a human donor with classical Hodgkin lymphoma. The chain links TRBV30 to TRBJ1-5; D is ambiguous. The specimen comprised peripheral blood mononuclear cells (PBMCs), sampled before the fourth cycle of nivolumab. The CDR3 loop is CAWSVQTNQPQHF. The DNA of the CDR3 is TGTGCCTGGAGTGTACAGACTAATCAGCCCCAGCATTTT.